This TCR beta chain originates from a study of beta chain features in type 1 diabetes. The V gene's germline CDR1 is SSHAT and CDR2 FNYEAQ (reference sequence). The CDR3 loop spans 15 amino acids. This clone was found a few times. At one end the junction does not follow the germline gene, possibly because of a read error. By way of CD45RO/CCR7/CD25/CD127/CD95/CD27, the CD4+ regulatory, stem cell-like memory, central memory and naive cells were sorted. All of the isolated RNA was reverse transcribed, so expressed TCRB transcripts were sequenced. Some clones are missing from TCRdb's copy, which holds only in-frame ones; the method was immunoSEQ multiplex PCR. The profile covers around 150,000 clones, with less than 9% appearing a single time and under 1.5% taken by the ten largest.

Sequencing was done on a sample of central memory CD4+ T cells from blood. The chain combines TRBV7-7 with TRBJ1-4; D call uncertain. The sequence was collected from a woman between 25 and 40 years old in good health. CDR3 nucleotides: TGTGCTAGCAGCGCAAGATCTGGGGTGGACGGGGAACTGTTTTTT. Translation: CASSARSGVDGELFF.